This TCR beta chain is drawn from a study of T cells expressing NK-cell markers. For each CDR3 protein, TCRdb gives one entry from its re-call of the 5' RACE reads, without DNA. The sample totals about 460,000 distinct CDR3 sequences; its top ten clones hold roughly 1.4%. On this clonotype: Its specificity is unknown.

In germline, CDR1 is SGHRS, CDR2 YFSETQ. CDR3 size: 16 residues. Findings and limits, study-wide: NKG2C+ dominant clonotype frequencies in more than 5 donors were roughly 1.0-8% of CD8+ T cells.

The clonotype originates from a woman aged 50 to 60 in good health. V and J are TRBV5-1 and TRBJ2-7; the TRBD2 assignment by TCRdb is unverifiable without DNA. Source material: blood T cells: a sorted CD56 or NKG2C T cell subset, CD4+ or CD8+ T cells, or bulk PBMC T cells (not recorded which). CDR3 residues: CASSLAWFGETHEQYF.